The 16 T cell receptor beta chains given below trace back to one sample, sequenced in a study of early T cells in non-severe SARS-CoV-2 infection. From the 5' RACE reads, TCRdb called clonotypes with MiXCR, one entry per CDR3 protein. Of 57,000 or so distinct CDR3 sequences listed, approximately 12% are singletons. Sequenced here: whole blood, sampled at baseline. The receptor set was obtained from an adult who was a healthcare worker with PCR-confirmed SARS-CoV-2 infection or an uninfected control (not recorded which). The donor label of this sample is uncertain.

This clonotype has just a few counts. CDR3 amino acids: CSARRGGQNTEAFF. In DNA form, the CDR3 reads TGCAGTGCTAGGCGGGGGGGGCAGAACACTGAAGCTTTCTTT. The J gene is TRBJ1-1, the V gene TRBV20-1; D possibly corresponds to TRBD1 (6 bases). Germline values: CDR1 DFQATT, CDR2 SNEGSKA (reference sequence). Trimming removed 3 bases from V and 1 base from J, with 12 bases in between. The CDR3 is made up of 14 amino acids.

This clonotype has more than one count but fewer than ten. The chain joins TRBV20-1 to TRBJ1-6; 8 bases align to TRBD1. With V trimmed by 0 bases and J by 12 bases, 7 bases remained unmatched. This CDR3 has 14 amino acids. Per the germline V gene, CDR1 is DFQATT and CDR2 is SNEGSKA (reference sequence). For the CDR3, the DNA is TGCAGTGCTAGAGATCAGGCAGGGGGCGGACCCCTCCACTTT. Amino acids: CSARDQAGGGPLHF.

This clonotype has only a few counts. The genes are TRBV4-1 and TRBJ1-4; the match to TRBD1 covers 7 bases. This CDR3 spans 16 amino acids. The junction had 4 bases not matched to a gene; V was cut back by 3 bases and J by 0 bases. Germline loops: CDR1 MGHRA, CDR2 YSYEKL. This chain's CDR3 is CASSHGQAATNEKLFF. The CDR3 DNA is TGCGCCAGCAGCCACGGACAGGCCGCAACTAATGAAAAACTGTTTTTT.

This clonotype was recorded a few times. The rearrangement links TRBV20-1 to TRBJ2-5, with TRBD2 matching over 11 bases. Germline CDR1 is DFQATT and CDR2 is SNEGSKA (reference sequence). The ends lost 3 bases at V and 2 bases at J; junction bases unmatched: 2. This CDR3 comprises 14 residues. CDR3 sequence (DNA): TGCAGTGCTAGGGGACTAGCGGTTCAAGAGACCCAGTACTTC. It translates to CSARGLAVQETQYF.

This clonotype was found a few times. DNA of the CDR3: TGTGCCAGCAGCCAGGGACAGGGCAGGATCGGGGAGCTGTTTTTT. It encodes CASSQGQGRIGELFF. The chain combines TRBV7-3 with TRBJ2-2; 9 bases agree with TRBD1. J gave up 7 bases and V 5 bases, and 8 bases lay outside the gene matches. From germline, CDR1 is SGHTA and CDR2 FQGTGA. The CDR3 loop spans 15 amino acids. The full variable domain, with the rest looked up from reference TRBV7-3 and TRBJ2-2, is GAGVSQTPSNKVTEKGKYVELRCDPISGHTALYWYRQSLGQGPEFLIYFQGTGAADDSGLPNDRFFAVRPEGSVSTLKIQRTERGDSAVYLCASSQGQGRIGELFFGEGSRLTVL.

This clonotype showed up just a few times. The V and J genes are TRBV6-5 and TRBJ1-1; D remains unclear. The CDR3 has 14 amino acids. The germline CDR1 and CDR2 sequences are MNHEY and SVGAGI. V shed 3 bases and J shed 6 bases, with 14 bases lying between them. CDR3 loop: CASSYAATSPEAFF. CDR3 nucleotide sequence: TGTGCCAGCAGTTATGCCGCGACCAGTCCTGAAGCTTTCTTT.

CDR3 nucleotide sequence: TGTGCCACGAGCGGTTACACAGATACGCAGTATTTT. It codes for CATSGYTDTQYF. The V and J genes are TRBV10-3 and TRBJ2-3; TRBD2 might be the D (5 bases). With 10 bases removed from V and 2 bases from J, the gap between germline ends came to 10 bases. The CDR3 has 12 residues. The V gene's germline CDR1 is ENHRY and CDR2 SYGVKD.

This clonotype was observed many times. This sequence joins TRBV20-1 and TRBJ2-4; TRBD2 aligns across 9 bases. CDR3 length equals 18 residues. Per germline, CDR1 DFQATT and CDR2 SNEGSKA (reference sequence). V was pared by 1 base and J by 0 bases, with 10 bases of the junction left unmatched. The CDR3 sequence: CSARARAGGPLAKNIQYF. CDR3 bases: TGCAGTGCTAGAGCCCGCGCGGGGGGGCCTCTAGCCAAAAACATTCAGTACTTC.

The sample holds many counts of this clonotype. CDR3 residues: CASSSDRGNSPLHF. The CDR3 DNA is TGTGCCAGCAGCTCGGACAGGGGGAATTCACCCCTCCACTTT. V gene TRBV7-8 combines with J gene TRBJ1-6; 10 bases are a match to TRBD1. The CDR3 spans 14 residues. Germline V gene lookup returns CDR1 SGHVS and CDR2 FQNEAQ. The V gene end was trimmed by 4 bases and the J gene end by 7 bases; junction bases not matched to a gene: 1.

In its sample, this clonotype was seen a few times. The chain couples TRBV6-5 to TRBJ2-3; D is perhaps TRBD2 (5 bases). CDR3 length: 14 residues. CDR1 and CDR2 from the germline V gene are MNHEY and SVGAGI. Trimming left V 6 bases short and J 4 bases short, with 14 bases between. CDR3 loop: CASRAGWESDTQYF. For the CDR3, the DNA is TGTGCCAGCAGGGCGGGTTGGGAGTCAGATACGCAGTATTTT.

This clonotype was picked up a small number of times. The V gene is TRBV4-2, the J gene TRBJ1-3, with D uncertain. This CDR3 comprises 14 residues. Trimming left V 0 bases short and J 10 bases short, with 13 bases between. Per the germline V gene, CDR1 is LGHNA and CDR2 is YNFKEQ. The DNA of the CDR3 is TGTGCCAGCAGCCAAGATGCGGGCACTAGAACCATATATTTT. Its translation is CASSQDAGTRTIYF.

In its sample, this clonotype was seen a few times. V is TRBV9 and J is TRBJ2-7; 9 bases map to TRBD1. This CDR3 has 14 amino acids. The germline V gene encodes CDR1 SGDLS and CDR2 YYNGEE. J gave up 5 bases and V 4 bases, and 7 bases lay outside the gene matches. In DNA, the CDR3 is TGTGCCAGCAGCCCGGGGACAGGGATCGACGAGCAGTACGTC. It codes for CASSPGTGIDEQYV.

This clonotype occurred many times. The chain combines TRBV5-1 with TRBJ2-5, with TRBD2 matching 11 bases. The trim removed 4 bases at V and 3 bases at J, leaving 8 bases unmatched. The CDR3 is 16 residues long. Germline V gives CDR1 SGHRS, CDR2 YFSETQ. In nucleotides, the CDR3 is TGCGCCAGCAGCCCCTCCCCACTAGCGGGGGAAGAGACCCAGTACTTC. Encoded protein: CASSPSPLAGEETQYF.

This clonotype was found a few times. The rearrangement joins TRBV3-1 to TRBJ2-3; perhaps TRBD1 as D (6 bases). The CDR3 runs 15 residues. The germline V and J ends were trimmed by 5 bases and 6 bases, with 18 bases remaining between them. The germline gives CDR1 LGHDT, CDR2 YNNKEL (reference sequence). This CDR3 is CASSEGQIQGDTQYF. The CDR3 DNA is TGTGCCAGCAGCGAAGGACAGATCCAAGGGGATACGCAGTATTTT.

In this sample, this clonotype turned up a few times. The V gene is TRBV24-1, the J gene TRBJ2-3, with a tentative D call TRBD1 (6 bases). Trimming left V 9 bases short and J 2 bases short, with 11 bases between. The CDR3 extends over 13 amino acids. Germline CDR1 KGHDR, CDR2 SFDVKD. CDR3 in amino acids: CATLDSSTDTQYF. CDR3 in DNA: TGTGCCACCCTGGACAGCTCCACAGATACGCAGTATTTT.

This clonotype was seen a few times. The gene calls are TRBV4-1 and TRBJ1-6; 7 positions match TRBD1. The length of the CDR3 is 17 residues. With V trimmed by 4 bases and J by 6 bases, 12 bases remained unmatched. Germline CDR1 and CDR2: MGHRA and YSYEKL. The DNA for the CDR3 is TGCGCCAGCAGCCCCGGGCAGAGGACAGGAGGTAATTCACCCCTCCACTTT. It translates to CASSPGQRTGGNSPLHF.